Shown below are 2 T cell receptor beta chains from a single sample sequenced in a study of T cells in Graves' hyperthyroidism and ophthalmopathy. Amplification yielded TCR beta CDR3 regions, with RNA transcripts as the source. In the first-round RT-PCR of the TCR CDR3, the HTBI primer set was used. TCRdb passed the multiplex PCR reads through MiXCR, listing each CDR3 protein once. The sample yields 550,000 to 600,000 distinct CDR3 sequences, 11% to 15% seen once. Sequencing was performed on blood. These TCRs come from a woman under 30 with Graves' ophthalmopathy.

This clonotype was recorded many times. This rearrangement joins TRBV30 to TRBJ2-5; the D gene is possibly TRBD1 (6 bases). Trimming stripped 3 bases from V and 5 bases from J, with 19 bases between. CDR1 is GTSNPN, CDR2 SVGIG, per germline (reference sequence). CDR3 length: 15 residues. CDR3 loop: CAWRAGVAQTETQYF. CDR3 DNA sequence: TGTGCCTGGAGGGCAGGGGTAGCACAGACGGAGACCCAGTACTTC.

This clonotype has a handful of counts. The chain carries TRBV14 and TRBJ2-7; D is tentatively TRBD1 or TRBD2 (5 bases each). Germline lookup yields CDR1 SGHDN and CDR2 FVKESK. The CDR3 runs to 15 residues. V was trimmed by 1 base and J by 6 bases, leaving 16 bases between them. The CDR3 nucleotides are TGTGCCAGCAGCCAAGGTTCCGGGACCGGCTCCGAGCAGTACTTC. This codes for CASSQGSGTGSEQYF. The full variable domain, with the rest looked up from reference TRBV14 and TRBJ2-7, is EAGVTQFPSHSVIEKGQTVTLRCDPISGHDNLYWYRRVMGKEIKFLLHFVKESKQDESGMPNNRFLAERTGGTYSTLKVQPAELEDSGVYFCASSQGSGTGSEQYFGPGTRLTVT.